This TCR beta chain was identified in a study of blood T cell repertoires in COVID-19. Study in general: The United States, Italy and Spain provided the acute and convalescent COVID-19 samples. Sample material is recorded as cDNA or gDNA derived from T cells, B-cell-depleted T cells, or PBMCs.

The CDR3 runs to 15 residues. In germline, CDR1 is SGHDN, CDR2 FVKESK. V lost 2 bases to trimming and J lost 0 bases, with 11 bases between them. As handled by the study authors: Cell counts per sample came from amplifying reference gene primers. Assay: immunoSEQ multiplex PCR; the TCRdb copy retains only in-frame clones and omits some. The V and J calls and clone size were taken over from that table, and D and trimming were inferred from the DNA. The table has approximately 110,000 clones, 70% to 90% seen once. The sequencing sample was made of peripheral blood. The rearrangement joins TRBV14 to TRBJ2-7, with D perhaps matching TRBD2 (5 bases). The sequence was collected from a woman aged 65 to 85 who had recovered from COVID-19. The CDR3 DNA reads TGTGCCAGCAGCCAAACCGGACTCCTCTCCTACGAGCAGTACTTC. Encoded protein: CASSQTGLLSYEQYF.